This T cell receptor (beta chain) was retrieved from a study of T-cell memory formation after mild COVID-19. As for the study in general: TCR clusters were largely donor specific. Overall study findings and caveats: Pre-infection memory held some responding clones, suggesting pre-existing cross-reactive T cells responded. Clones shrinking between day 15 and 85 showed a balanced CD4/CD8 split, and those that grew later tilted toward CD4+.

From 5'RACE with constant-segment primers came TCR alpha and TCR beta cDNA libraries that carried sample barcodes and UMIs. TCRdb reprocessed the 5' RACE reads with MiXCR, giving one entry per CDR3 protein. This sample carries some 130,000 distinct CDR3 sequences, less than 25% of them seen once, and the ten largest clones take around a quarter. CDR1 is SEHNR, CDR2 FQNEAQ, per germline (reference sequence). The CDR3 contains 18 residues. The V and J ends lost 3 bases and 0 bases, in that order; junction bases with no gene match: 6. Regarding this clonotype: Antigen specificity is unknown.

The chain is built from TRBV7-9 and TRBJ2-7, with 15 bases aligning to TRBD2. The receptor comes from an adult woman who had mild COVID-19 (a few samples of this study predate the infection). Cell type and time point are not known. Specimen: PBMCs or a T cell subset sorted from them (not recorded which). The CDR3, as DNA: TGTGCCAGCAGCTTGGGACTAGCGGGGGGTCCCCACTCCTACGAGCAGTACTTC. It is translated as CASSLGLAGGPHSYEQYF.